This T cell receptor beta chain was sequenced for a study of blood T cells in healthy people across ages. CDR1 SNHLY and CDR2 FYNNEI come from the germline V gene. Trimming removed 7 bases at V and 5 bases at J, with 18 bases between. This CDR3 has 15 amino acids. This clonotype occurred many times. Using a J-beta primer mix together with a sample-barcoded 5' primer, a second PCR was run for about 6 to 11 cycles. TCRdb recomputed calls from the 5' RACE reads with MiXCR, one row per CDR3 protein. The table shows fewer than 600,000 distinct CDR3 sequences, with around 27% occurring only once. This sample was also put to use in a study of T cells of mothers and their children.

V is TRBV2 and J is TRBJ2-4; D unclear. Input material: blood. The sequence came from a boy under 10 years old in good health. The CDR3 protein is CASMSVVPSENIQYF. For the CDR3, the DNA is TGTGCCAGCATGAGTGTGGTACCCAGTGAAAACATTCAGTACTTC.